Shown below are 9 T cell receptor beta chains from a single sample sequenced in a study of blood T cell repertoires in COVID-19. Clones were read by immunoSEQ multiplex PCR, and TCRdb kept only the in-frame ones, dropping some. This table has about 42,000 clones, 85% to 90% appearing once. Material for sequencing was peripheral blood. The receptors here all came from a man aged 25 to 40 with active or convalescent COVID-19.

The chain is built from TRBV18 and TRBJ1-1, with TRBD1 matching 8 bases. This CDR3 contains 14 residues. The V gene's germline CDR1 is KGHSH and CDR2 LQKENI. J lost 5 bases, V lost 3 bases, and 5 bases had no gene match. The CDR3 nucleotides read TGTGCCAGCTCACCGATGACAGGGGAAACTGAAGCTTTCTTT. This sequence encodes CASSPMTGETEAFF.

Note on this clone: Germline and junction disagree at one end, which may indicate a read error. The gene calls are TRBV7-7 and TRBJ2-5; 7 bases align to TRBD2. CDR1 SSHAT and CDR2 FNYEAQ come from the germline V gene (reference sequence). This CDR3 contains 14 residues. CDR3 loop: CASSFGTTGETQYF. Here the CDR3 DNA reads TGTGCTAGCAGCTTCGGGACTACGGGAGAGACCCAGTACTTC.

This CDR3 reads CASSLDRGSNSPLHF. As DNA, the CDR3 is TGTGCCAGCAGCTTGGACAGGGGGTCTAATTCACCCCTCCACTTT. The V gene is TRBV5-4, the J gene TRBJ1-6; 8 bases map to TRBD1. The J segment lost 6 bases and the V segment lost 0 bases, leaving 2 bases of the junction unmatched. This CDR3 region has 15 residues. CDR1 is SGHNT, CDR2 YYREEE, per germline (reference sequence).

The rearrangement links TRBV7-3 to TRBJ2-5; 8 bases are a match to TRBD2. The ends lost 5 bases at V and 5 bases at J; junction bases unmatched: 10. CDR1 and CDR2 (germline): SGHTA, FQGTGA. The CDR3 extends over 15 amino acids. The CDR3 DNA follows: TGTGCCAGCAGCCCTCGGGGGGGGGCTTCTGAGACCCAGTACTTC. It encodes CASSPRGGASETQYF.

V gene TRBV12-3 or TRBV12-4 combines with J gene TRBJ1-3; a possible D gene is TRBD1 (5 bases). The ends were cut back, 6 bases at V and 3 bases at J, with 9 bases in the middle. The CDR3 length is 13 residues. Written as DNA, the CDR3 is TGTGCCAGCAGAGACAGTTTTGGAAACACCATATATTTT. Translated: CASRDSFGNTIYF.

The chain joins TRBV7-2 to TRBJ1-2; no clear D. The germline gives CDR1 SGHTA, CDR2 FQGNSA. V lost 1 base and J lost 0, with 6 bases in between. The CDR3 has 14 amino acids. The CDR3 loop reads CASSLVSANYGYTF. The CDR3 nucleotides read TGTGCCAGCAGCTTAGTGTCCGCTAACTATGGCTACACCTTC.

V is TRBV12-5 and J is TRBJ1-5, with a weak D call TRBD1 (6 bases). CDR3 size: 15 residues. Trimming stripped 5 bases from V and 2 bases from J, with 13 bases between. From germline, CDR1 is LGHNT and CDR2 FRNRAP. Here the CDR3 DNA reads TGTGCTAGTGGTGGTACAGGGATGGGCAATCAGCCCCAGCATTTT. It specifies CASGGTGMGNQPQHF.

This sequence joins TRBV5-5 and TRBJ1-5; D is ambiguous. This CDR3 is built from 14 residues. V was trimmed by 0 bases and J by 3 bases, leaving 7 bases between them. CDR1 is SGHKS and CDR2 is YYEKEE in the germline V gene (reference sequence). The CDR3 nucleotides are TGTGCCAGCAGCTTGGCAGTTGCCAATCAGCCCCAGCATTTT. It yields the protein CASSLAVANQPQHF.

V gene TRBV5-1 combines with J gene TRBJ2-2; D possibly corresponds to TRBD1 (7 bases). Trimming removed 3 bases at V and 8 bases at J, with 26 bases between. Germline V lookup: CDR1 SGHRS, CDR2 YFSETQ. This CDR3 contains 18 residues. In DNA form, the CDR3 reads TGCGCCAGCAGCTGGGGACAGTTTGGCCCGGGACTTGTGGGGGAGCTGTTTTTT. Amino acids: CASSWGQFGPGLVGELFF. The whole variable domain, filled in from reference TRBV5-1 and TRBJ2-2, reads KAGVTQTPRYLIKTRGQQVTLSCSPISGHRSVSWYQQTPGQGLQFLFEYFSETQRNKGNFPGRFSGRQFSNSRSEMNVSTLELGDSALYLCASSWGQFGPGLVGELFFGEGSRLTVL.